This T cell receptor beta chain was captured in a study of human T cells and chemical hapten exposure. In TCRdb, the RACE reads were re-called with MiXCR into one record per CDR3 protein. The sample lists roughly 90,000 distinct CDR3 sequences, about 11% occurring once. Notes on the study in general: Positive correlation was observed between PT1 expanded TCR counts and patch test score. Given that the donors had alopecia, their immune response may differ from that seen in healthy people.

This clonotype was recorded at least ten times. Its antigen is still unknown. Trimming left V 2 bases short and J 1 base short, with 2 bases between. Germline CDR1 ENHRY, CDR2 SYGVKD. The CDR3 runs to 12 residues. Sample time point: patch test 3, about 24 weeks after DPC sensitization. As for treatment: therapeutic diphenylcyclopropenone sensitization with weekly scalp DPC. The receptor comes from a woman aged 25 to 39 with alopecia areata. Some clones in this sample may be carry-over from other donors' samples. The input for sequencing was whole blood, taken in connection with sensitization to the hapten diphenylcyclopropenone (DPC). The J gene is TRBJ1-1, the V gene TRBV10-3; no definite D call. Written as DNA, the CDR3 is TGTGCCATCAGTGAGGGGAACACTGAAGCTTTCTTT. It yields the protein CAISEGNTEAFF.